This TCR beta chain was profiled in a study of cytomegalovirus exposure and HLA in healthy donors. General observations from the study: Rarity held for most TCR sequences, but there were some public TCRs that occurred in many donors. The listing of roughly 160 TCR beta chains classed them as cytomegalovirus-associated. Subsequent analysis revealed that first-cohort TCR clusters tended to co-occur in the approximately 120 validation repertoires.

Deletions cut 5 bases from V and 5 bases from J, with 18 bases between. The CDR3 runs to 15 residues. The germline V gene encodes CDR1 SGHRS and CDR2 YFSETQ. A single count supports this clone. What it binds is unknown. This table comes from immunoSEQ multiplex PCR, and its TCRdb copy is limited to in-frame clones, with some not included. The data contain about 82,000 clones, roughly 96% of them singletons. The source material was PBMCs. The receptor's source is a woman aged 18-29 years in good health and CMV-seronegative. The rearrangement links TRBV5-1 to TRBJ2-3; D is perhaps TRBD2 (5 bases). The CDR3 region is CASSGGSSGGDTQYF. The CDR3 coding sequence is TGCGCCAGCAGTGGCGGCAGTTCCGGAGGAGATACGCAGTATTTT.